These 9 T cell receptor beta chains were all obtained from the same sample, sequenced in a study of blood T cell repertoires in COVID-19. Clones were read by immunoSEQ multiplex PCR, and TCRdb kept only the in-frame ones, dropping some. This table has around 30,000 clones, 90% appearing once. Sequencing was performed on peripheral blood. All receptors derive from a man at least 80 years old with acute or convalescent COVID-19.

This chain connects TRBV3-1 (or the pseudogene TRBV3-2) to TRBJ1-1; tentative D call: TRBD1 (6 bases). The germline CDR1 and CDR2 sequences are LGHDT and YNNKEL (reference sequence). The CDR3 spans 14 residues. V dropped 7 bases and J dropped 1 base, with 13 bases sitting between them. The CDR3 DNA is TGTGCCAGCATGGAACAGGGACCGAACACTGAAGCTTTCTTT. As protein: CASMEQGPNTEAFF.

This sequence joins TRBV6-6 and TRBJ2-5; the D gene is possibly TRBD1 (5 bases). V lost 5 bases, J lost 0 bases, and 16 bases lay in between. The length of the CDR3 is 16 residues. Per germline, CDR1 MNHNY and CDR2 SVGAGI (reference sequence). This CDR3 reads CASSLPPTVNQETQYF. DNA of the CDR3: TGTGCCAGCAGTCTCCCCCCGACAGTAAACCAAGAGACCCAGTACTTC.

The CDR3 region has the DNA TGTGCCAGCAGCGGTAGGGGGCAGGTCGGGACCCAGTACTTC. Encoded protein: CASSGRGQVGTQYF. This sequence joins TRBV9 and TRBJ2-5; TRBD1 matches at 7 bases. The CDR3 is made up of 14 amino acids. The trim removed 3 bases at V and 7 bases at J, leaving 9 bases unmatched. Germline V CDR1 and CDR2: SGDLS, YYNGEE.

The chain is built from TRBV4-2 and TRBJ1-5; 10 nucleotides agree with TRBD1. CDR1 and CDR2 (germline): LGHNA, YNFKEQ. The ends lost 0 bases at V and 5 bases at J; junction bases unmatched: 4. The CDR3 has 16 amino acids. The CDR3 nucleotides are TGTGCCAGCAGCCAAGATTGGGACAGGGGATATCAGCCCCAGCATTTT. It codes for CASSQDWDRGYQPQHF.

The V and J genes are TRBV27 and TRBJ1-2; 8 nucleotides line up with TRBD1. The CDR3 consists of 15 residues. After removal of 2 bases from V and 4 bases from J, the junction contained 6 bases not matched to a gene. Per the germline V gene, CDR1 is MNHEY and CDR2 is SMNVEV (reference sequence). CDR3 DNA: TGTGCCAGCAGTTTACGGGGAGGACAGGGCTATGGCTACACCTTC. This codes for CASSLRGGQGYGYTF.

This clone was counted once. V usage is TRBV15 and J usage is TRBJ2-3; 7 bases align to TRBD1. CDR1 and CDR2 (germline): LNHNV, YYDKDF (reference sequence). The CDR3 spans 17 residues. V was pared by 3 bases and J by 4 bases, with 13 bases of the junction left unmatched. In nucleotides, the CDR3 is TGTGCCACCAGCAGGGGGGATAGACAGGGTAGGGCAGATACGCAGTATTTT. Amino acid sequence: CATSRGDRQGRADTQYF.

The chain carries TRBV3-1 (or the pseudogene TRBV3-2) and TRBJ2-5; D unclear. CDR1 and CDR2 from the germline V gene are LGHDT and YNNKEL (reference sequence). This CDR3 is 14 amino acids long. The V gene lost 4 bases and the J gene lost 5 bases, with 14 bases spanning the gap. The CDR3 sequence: CASSPSPQRETQYF. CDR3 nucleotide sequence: TGTGCCAGCAGCCCCTCTCCGCAACGGGAGACCCAGTACTTC.

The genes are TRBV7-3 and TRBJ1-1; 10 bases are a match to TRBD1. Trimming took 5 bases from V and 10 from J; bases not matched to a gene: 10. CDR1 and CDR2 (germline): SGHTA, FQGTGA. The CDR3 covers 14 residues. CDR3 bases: TGTGCCAGCAGCCCCGGACAGGGGGTCTTAGGAGCTTTCTTT. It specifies CASSPGQGVLGAFF.

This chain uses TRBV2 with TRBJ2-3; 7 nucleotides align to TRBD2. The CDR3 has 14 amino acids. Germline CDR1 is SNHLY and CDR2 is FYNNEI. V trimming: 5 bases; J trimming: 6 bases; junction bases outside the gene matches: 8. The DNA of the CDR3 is TGTGCCAGCAGTCCCCGTGGGGGGGTTGATACGCAGTATTTT. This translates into CASSPRGGVDTQYF.